This is a list of T cell receptor beta chains from one sample in a study of blood T cell repertoires in COVID-19. Repertoires were generated with immunoSEQ multiplex PCR, while TCRdb's copy carries only in-frame clones and drops some. The sample holds 150,000 to 200,000 clones, over 75% seen once. Sequencing was performed on PBMCs or T cells enriched from blood (not recorded which). Receptors were obtained from a woman aged 40 to 50 with acute COVID-19. Both conserved end residues are part of each CDR3. The order of the fields is CDR3 length, J gene, V gene, clone size, D gene, CDR3 DNA, CDR3 protein. A D gene is named only where the DNA matches it firmly. For some rows the clone size is stated as once, few or many, or as a class when expanded; others skip it.

len: 15; j_gene: TRBJ2-1; v_gene: TRBV2; abundance: NA; d_gene: TRBD2; CDR3nt: TGTGCCAGCACCGTGGGGACTAGCGGGACAAATGAGCAGTTCTTC; CDR3aa: CASTVGTSGTNEQFF
len: 18; j_gene: TRBJ2-2; v_gene: TRBV5-1; abundance: NA; d_gene: TRBD1; CDR3nt: TGCGCCAGCAGCTTGGCCTCGTTGGGACAGGGACTCACCGGGGAGCTGTTTTTT; CDR3aa: CASSLASLGQGLTGELFF
len: 14; j_gene: TRBJ2-7; v_gene: TRBV18; abundance: NA; d_gene: NA; CDR3nt: TGTGCCAGCTCGCTGACTCGAAGCTCCTACGAGCAGTACTTC; CDR3aa: CASSLTRSSYEQYF
len: 15; j_gene: TRBJ1-5; v_gene: TRBV18; abundance: NA; d_gene: NA; CDR3nt: TGTGCCAGCACCCTGGGGGGATATAGCAATCAGCCCCAGCATTTT; CDR3aa: CASTLGGYSNQPQHF
len: 13; j_gene: TRBJ2-1; v_gene: TRBV18; abundance: NA; d_gene: NA; CDR3nt: TGTGCCAGCTCACCTGGAGAAGAGAATGAGCAGTTCTTC; CDR3aa: CASSPGEENEQFF
len: 14; j_gene: TRBJ1-2; v_gene: TRBV30; abundance: NA; d_gene: NA; CDR3nt: TGTGCCTGGAGTACGACTACCGGGACTTATGGCTACACCTTC; CDR3aa: CAWSTTTGTYGYTF
len: 15; j_gene: TRBJ2-5; v_gene: TRBV24-1; abundance: NA; d_gene: TRBD1; CDR3nt: TGTGCCACCAGTGATGGACAGGCCTTCCAAGAGACCCAGTACTTC; CDR3aa: CATSDGQAFQETQYF
len: 12; j_gene: TRBJ1-2; v_gene: TRBV30; abundance: NA; d_gene: TRBD1; CDR3nt: TGTGCCGCCGGACAGGGAAACTATGGCTACACCTTC; CDR3aa: CAAGQGNYGYTF
len: 14; j_gene: TRBJ1-6; v_gene: TRBV10-1; abundance: few; d_gene: TRBD1; CDR3nt: TGCGCCAGCAGCGCGAATCCGACAGGGTCACCCCTCCACTTT; CDR3aa: CASSANPTGSPLHF
len: 16; j_gene: TRBJ2-7; v_gene: TRBV6-2/TRBV6-3; abundance: NA; d_gene: TRBD2; CDR3nt: TGTGCCAGCAGCCCTAAGGCAAGCGGGAGGGCCACCGAGCAGTACTTC; CDR3aa: CASSPKASGRATEQYF
len: 14; j_gene: TRBJ1-1; v_gene: TRBV20-1; abundance: once; d_gene: NA; CDR3nt: TGCAGTGCTAGTGGGCAGACTATCGACACTGAAGCTTTCTTT; CDR3aa: CSASGQTIDTEAFF
len: 16; j_gene: TRBJ2-3; v_gene: TRBV6-1; abundance: NA; d_gene: TRBD2; CDR3nt: TGTGCCAGCAGTGAACTAGCGGGAGTCAGCACAGATACGCAGTATTTT; CDR3aa: CASSELAGVSTDTQYF
len: 12; j_gene: TRBJ1-2; v_gene: TRBV29-1; abundance: once; d_gene: NA; CDR3nt: TGCAGCGTTGAAGGGGGACTTTACGGCTACACCTTC; CDR3aa: CSVEGGLYGYTF
len: 15; j_gene: TRBJ2-5; v_gene: TRBV24-1; abundance: NA; d_gene: TRBD2; CDR3nt: TGTGCCACCAGTGATCTGGCGGGAGAAAGGGAGACCCAGTACTTC; CDR3aa: CATSDLAGERETQYF
len: 17; j_gene: TRBJ2-3; v_gene: TRBV7-3; abundance: NA; d_gene: TRBD2; CDR3nt: TGTGCCAGCAGCTTACCGGGACTAGCGGGAGGGGCAGATACGCAGTATTTT; CDR3aa: CASSLPGLAGGADTQYF
len: 18; j_gene: TRBJ2-1; v_gene: TRBV9; abundance: NA; d_gene: TRBD2; CDR3nt: TGTGCCAGCAGCGTTGGGACTAGCGGGCCTTCCTCCTACAATGAGCAGTTCTTC; CDR3aa: CASSVGTSGPSSYNEQFF
len: 16; j_gene: TRBJ1-5; v_gene: TRBV7-9; abundance: NA; d_gene: TRBD1; CDR3nt: TGTGCCAGCAGCTTACGCTCCACAGGGGGCGGTCAGCCCCAGCATTTT; CDR3aa: CASSLRSTGGGQPQHF
len: 16; j_gene: TRBJ1-2; v_gene: TRBV5-4; abundance: once; d_gene: NA; CDR3nt: TGTGCCAGCAGCTTAGGTCCGAGCGCCCGCTCTTATGGCTACACCTTC; CDR3aa: CASSLGPSARSYGYTF
len: 14; j_gene: TRBJ2-1; v_gene: TRBV9; abundance: NA; d_gene: NA; CDR3nt: TGTGCCAGCAGCGTGGGGAGCTCCTACAATGAGCAGTTCTTC; CDR3aa: CASSVGSSYNEQFF
len: 14; j_gene: TRBJ1-1; v_gene: TRBV9; abundance: few; d_gene: NA; CDR3nt: TGTGCCAGCAGCGTCGACGGGATGAACACTGAAGCTTTCTTT; CDR3aa: CASSVDGMNTEAFF
len: 13; j_gene: TRBJ1-2; v_gene: TRBV4-1; abundance: NA; d_gene: TRBD1; CDR3nt: TGCGCCAGCAGCCTGACAGGGGTCTATGGCTACACCTTC; CDR3aa: CASSLTGVYGYTF
len: 15; j_gene: TRBJ1-3; v_gene: TRBV2; abundance: once; d_gene: TRBD1; CDR3nt: TGTGCCAGCAGTGACGACAGGGGATCTGGAAACACCATATATTTT; CDR3aa: CASSDDRGSGNTIYF
len: 15; j_gene: TRBJ2-5; v_gene: TRBV6-5; abundance: NA; d_gene: TRBD2; CDR3nt: TGTGCCAGCAGTTACCAAGCGGGAGGGTCAGAGACCCAGTACTTC; CDR3aa: CASSYQAGGSETQYF
len: 19; j_gene: TRBJ2-1; v_gene: TRBV9; abundance: NA; d_gene: TRBD2; CDR3nt: TGTGCCAGCAGCGTAGGGACTAGCGGGAGCGGGAGCTCCTACAATGAGCAGTTCTTC; CDR3aa: CASSVGTSGSGSSYNEQFF
len: 15; j_gene: TRBJ2-6; v_gene: TRBV7-3; abundance: NA; d_gene: NA; CDR3nt: TGTGCCAGCAGCTCAGACAGCTCTGGGGCCAACGTCCTGACTTTC; CDR3aa: CASSSDSSGANVLTF
len: 11; j_gene: TRBJ1-1; v_gene: TRBV20-1; abundance: NA; d_gene: NA; CDR3nt: TGCAGTGCTCCCGGGAACACTGAAGCTTTCTTT; CDR3aa: CSAPGNTEAFF
len: 15; j_gene: TRBJ1-2; v_gene: TRBV19; abundance: NA; d_gene: NA; CDR3nt: TGTGCCAGTCAATCTTCGACAGCGAATCGCTATGGCTACACCTTC; CDR3aa: CASQSSTANRYGYTF
len: 16; j_gene: TRBJ2-3; v_gene: TRBV9; abundance: NA; d_gene: TRBD1; CDR3nt: TGTGCCAGCAGCGAAACCGGGACAGGGTTCACAGATACGCAGTATTTT; CDR3aa: CASSETGTGFTDTQYF
len: 13; j_gene: TRBJ1-1; v_gene: TRBV19; abundance: NA; d_gene: TRBD1; CDR3nt: TGTGCCAGTAGTACCAGACAGGGCGCTGAAGCTTTCTTT; CDR3aa: CASSTRQGAEAFF
len: 14; j_gene: TRBJ1-2; v_gene: TRBV25-1; abundance: NA; d_gene: NA; CDR3nt: TGTGCCAGCATTCGAAGGAAGACACGCGACGGCTACACCTTC; CDR3aa: CASIRRKTRDGYTF
len: 15; j_gene: TRBJ1-6; v_gene: TRBV6-1; abundance: NA; d_gene: NA; CDR3nt: TGTGCCAGCAGTGAAGCGGGACACTATAATTCACCCCTCCACTTT; CDR3aa: CASSEAGHYNSPLHF
len: 15; j_gene: TRBJ2-5; v_gene: TRBV5-1; abundance: NA; d_gene: NA; CDR3nt: TGCGCCAGCACCCCTGGACAGATACGCCAAGAGACCCAGTACTTC; CDR3aa: CASTPGQIRQETQYF
len: 15; j_gene: TRBJ1-1; v_gene: TRBV5-1; abundance: once; d_gene: NA; CDR3nt: TGCGCCAGCAGCCCCGGGCCGGGATACGGCACTGAAGCTTTCTTT; CDR3aa: CASSPGPGYGTEAFF